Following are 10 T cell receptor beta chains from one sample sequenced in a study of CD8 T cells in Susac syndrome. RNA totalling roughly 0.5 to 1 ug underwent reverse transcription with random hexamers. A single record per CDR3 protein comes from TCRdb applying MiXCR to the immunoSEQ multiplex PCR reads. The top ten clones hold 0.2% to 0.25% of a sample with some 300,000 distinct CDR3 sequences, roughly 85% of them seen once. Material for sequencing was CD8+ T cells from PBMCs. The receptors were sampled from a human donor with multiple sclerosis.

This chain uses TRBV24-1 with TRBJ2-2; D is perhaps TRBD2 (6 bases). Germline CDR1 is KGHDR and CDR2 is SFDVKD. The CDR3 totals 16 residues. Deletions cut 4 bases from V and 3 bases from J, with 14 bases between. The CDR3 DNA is TGTGCCACCAGTGACATATGGAGGGTCGACACCGGGGAGCTGTTTTTT. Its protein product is CATSDIWRVDTGELFF.

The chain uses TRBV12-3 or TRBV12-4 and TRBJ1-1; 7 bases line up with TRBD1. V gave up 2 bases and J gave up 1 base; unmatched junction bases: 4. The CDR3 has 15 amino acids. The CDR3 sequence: CASSLSDRENTEAFF. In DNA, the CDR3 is TGTGCCAGCAGTTTAAGTGACAGGGAGAACACTGAAGCTTTCTTT.

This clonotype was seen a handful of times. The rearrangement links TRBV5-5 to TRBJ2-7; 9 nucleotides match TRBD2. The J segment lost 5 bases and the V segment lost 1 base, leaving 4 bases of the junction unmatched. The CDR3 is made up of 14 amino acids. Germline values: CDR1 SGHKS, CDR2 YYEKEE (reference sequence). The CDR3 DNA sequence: TGTGCCAGCAGCTTGTACAGCGGGAGGAACGAGCAGTACTTC. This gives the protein CASSLYSGRNEQYF.

The CDR3 reads CATSRAFSGTHEQYF. The CDR3 nucleotides are TGTGCCACCAGCAGAGCATTTAGCGGGACCCACGAGCAGTACTTC. The chain recombines TRBV15 with TRBJ2-7, with 8 nucleotides matching TRBD2. The CDR3 runs 15 residues. V lost 1 base and J lost 5; bases outside the gene matches: 7. CDR1 is LNHNV, CDR2 YYDKDF, per germline (reference sequence). The variable domain in full, completed from reference TRBV15 and TRBJ2-7, reads DAMVIQNPRYQVTQFGKPVTLSCSQTLNHNVMYWYQQKSSQAPKLLFHYYDKDFNNEADTPDNFQSRRPNTSFCFLDIRSPGLGDTAMYLCATSRAFSGTHEQYFGPGTRLTVT.

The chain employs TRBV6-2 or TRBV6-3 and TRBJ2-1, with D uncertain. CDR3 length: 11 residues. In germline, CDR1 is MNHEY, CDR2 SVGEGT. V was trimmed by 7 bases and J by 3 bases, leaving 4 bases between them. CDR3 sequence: CASTHYNEQFF. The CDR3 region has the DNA TGTGCCAGCACCCACTACAATGAGCAGTTCTTC.

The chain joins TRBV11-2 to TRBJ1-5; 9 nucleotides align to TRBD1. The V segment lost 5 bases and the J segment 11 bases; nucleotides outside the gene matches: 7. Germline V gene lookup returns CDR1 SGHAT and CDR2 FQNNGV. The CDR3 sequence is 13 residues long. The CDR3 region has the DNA TGTGCCAGCAGCGAAGGGACAGGGTGGGCCCAGCATTTT. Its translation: CASSEGTGWAQHF.

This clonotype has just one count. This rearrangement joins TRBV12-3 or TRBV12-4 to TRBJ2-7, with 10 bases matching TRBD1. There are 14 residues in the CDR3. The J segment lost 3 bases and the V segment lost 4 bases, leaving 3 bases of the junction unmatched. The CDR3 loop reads CASSSGQGDYEQYF. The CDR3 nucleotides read TGTGCCAGCAGTTCAGGACAGGGGGACTACGAGCAGTACTTC.

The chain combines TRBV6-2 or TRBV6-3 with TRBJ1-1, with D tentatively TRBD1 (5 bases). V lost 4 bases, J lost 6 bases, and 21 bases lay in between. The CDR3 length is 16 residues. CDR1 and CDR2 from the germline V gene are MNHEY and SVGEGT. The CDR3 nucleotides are TGTGCCAGCAGTTCACTGCACTCCGGGGCAGAAGCTGAAGCTTTCTTT. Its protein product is CASSSLHSGAEAEAFF.

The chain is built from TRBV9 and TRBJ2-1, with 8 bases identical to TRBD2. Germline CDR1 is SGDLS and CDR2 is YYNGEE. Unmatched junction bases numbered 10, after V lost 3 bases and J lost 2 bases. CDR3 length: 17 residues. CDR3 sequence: CASSDVPSGRPYNEQFF. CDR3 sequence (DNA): TGTGCCAGCAGCGATGTCCCTAGCGGGCGACCCTACAATGAGCAGTTCTTC.

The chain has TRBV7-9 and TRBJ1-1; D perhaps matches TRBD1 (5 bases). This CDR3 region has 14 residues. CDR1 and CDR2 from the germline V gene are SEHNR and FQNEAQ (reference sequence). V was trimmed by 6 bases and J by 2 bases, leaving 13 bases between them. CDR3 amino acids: CASSRPGRNTEAFF. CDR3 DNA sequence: TGTGCCAGCAGTCGCCCGGGGCGAAACACTGAAGCTTTCTTT.